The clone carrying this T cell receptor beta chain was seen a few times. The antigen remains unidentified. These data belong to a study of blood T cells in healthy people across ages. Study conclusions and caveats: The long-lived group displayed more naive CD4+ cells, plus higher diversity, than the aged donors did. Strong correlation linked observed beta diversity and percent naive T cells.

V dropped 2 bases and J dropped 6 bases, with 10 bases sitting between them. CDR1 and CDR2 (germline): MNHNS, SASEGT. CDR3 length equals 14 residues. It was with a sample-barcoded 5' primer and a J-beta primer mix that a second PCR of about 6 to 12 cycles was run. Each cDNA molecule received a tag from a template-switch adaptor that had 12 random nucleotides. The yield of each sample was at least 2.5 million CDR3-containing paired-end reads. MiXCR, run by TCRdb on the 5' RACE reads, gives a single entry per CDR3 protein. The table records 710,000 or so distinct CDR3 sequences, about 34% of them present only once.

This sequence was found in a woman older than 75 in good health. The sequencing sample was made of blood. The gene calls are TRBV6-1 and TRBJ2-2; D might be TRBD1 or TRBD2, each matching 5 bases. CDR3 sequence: CASSESQGPGELFF. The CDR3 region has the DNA TGTGCCAGCAGTGAAAGCCAGGGACCCGGGGAGCTGTTTTTT.